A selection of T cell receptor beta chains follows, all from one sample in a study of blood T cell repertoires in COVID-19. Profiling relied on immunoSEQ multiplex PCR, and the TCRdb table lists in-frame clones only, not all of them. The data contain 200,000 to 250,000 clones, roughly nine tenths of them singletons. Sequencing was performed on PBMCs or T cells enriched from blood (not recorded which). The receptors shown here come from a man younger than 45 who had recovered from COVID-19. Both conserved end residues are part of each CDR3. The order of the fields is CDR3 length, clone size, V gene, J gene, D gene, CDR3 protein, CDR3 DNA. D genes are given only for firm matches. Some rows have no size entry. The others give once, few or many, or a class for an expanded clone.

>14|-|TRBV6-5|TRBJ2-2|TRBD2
CASSRGGNTGELFF
TGTGCCAGCAGTCGGGGGGGTAACACCGGGGAGCTGTTTTTT
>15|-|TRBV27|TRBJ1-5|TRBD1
CASSSWTGVNQPQHF
TGTGCCAGCAGTTCTTGGACAGGAGTCAATCAGCCCCAGCATTTT
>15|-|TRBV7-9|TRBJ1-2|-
CASSLFDGGASGYTF
TGTGCCAGCAGCTTATTCGATGGAGGGGCAAGTGGCTACACCTTC
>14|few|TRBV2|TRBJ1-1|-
CASSPSVMNTEAFF
TGTGCCAGCAGTCCAAGCGTTATGAACACTGAAGCTTTCTTT
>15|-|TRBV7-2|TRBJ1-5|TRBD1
CASSRAGTEHQPQHF
TGTGCCAGCAGCCGTGCCGGGACAGAGCATCAGCCCCAGCATTTT
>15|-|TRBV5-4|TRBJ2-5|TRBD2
CASSTGLADQETQYF
TGTGCCAGCAGCACGGGACTAGCGGATCAAGAGACCCAGTACTTC
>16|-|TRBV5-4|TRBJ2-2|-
CASSFEFRGGTGELFF
TGTGCCAGCAGCTTTGAATTTAGGGGGGGCACCGGGGAGCTGTTTTTT
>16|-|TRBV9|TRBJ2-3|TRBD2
CASSVELAGSTDTQYF
TGTGCCAGCAGCGTAGAACTAGCGGGTAGCACAGATACGCAGTATTTT
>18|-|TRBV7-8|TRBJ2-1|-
CASSLAGASASSYNEQFF
TGTGCCAGCAGCTTAGCCGGGGCTAGCGCTAGCTCCTACAATGAGCAGTTCTTC
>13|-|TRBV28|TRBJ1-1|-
CASSLGGNTEAFF
TGTGCCAGCAGTTTAGGAGGGAACACTGAAGCTTTCTTT
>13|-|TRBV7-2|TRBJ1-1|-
CASSWGRFAEAFF
TGTGCCAGCAGCTGGGGCCGTTTCGCTGAAGCTTTCTTT
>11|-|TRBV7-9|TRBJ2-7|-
CASSLVGEQYF
TGTGCCAGCAGCTTAGTCGGCGAGCAGTACTTC
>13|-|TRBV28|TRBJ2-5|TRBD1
CASSLDRKETQYF
TGTGCCAGCAGTTTGGACAGGAAAGAGACCCAGTACTTC
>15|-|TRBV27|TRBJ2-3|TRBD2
CASRLGLAGGDTQYF
TGTGCCAGCAGATTGGGACTAGCGGGAGGAGATACGCAGTATTTT
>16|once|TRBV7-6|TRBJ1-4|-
CASSGEVVATNEKLFF
TGTGCCAGCAGCGGAGAGGTCGTTGCAACTAATGAAAAACTGTTTTTT
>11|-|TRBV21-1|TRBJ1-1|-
CASNQATEAFF
TGTGCCAGCAACCAGGCGACTGAAGCTTTCTTT
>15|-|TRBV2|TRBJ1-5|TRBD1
CASSVGQGKNQPQHF
TGTGCCAGCAGTGTAGGACAGGGTAAAAATCAGCCCCAGCATTTT
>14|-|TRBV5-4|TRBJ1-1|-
CASRVRGARAEAFF
TGTGCCAGCAGAGTCCGGGGGGCGCGGGCTGAAGCTTTCTTT
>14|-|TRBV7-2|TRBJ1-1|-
CASRSTRGGVEAFF
TGTGCCAGCAGATCTACCCGCGGGGGGGTTGAAGCTTTCTTT
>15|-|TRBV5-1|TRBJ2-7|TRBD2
CASSLTGEGRNEQYF
TGCGCCAGCAGCTTAACGGGGGAGGGTAGAAACGAGCAGTACTTC
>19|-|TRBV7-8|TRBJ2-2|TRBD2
CASSLAPRLAGGNTGELFF
TGTGCCAGCAGCTTAGCGCCAAGGCTAGCGGGAGGGAACACCGGGGAGCTGTTTTTT
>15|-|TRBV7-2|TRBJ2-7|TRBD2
CASSPQAGGPDEQYF
TGTGCCAGCAGCCCTCAAGCGGGGGGGCCGGACGAGCAGTACTTC
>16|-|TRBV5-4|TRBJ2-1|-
CASSVGGQRTYNEQFF
TGTGCCAGCAGCGTTGGCGGTCAGCGAACCTACAATGAGCAGTTCTTC
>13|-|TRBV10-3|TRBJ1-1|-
CAIRRQTDTEAFF
TGTGCCATCAGGAGACAGACGGACACTGAAGCTTTCTTT
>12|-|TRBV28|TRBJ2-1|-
CASSSPPGGPFF
TGTGCCAGCAGTTCCCCCCCAGGGGGGCCGTTCTTC
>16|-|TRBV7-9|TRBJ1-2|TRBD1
CASSFGGQGAQMGYTF
TGTGCCAGCAGCTTTGGGGGACAGGGGGCGCAGATGGGCTACACCTTC
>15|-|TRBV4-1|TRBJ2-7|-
CASSQAGEAPYEQYF
TGCGCCAGCAGCCAAGCCGGAGAAGCCCCCTACGAGCAGTACTTC
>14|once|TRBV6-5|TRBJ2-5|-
CASSISQGRETQYF
TGTGCCAGCAGTATTTCTCAAGGGAGGGAGACCCAGTACTTC
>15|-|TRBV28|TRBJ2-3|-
CASSLLFGISDTQYF
TGTGCCAGCAGTTTACTTTTCGGGATCTCAGATACGCAGTATTTT
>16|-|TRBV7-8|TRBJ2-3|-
CASSLWLARVTDTQYF
TGTGCCAGCAGCTTATGGTTAGCCCGGGTCACAGATACGCAGTATTTT
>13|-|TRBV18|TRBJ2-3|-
CASSPPSADTQYF
TGTGCCAGCTCACCACCGTCGGCAGATACGCAGTATTTT
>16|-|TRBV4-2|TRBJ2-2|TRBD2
CASSQFSGGATGELFF
TGTGCCAGCAGCCAATTTAGCGGGGGGGCCACCGGGGAGCTGTTTTTT
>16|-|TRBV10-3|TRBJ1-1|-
CAISERQTGGNTEAFF
TGTGCCATCAGTGAGCGGCAGACAGGTGGGAACACTGAAGCTTTCTTT
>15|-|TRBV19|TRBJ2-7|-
CASRQKETGSYEQYF
TGTGCCAGTCGCCAAAAGGAGACCGGCTCCTACGAGCAGTACTTC
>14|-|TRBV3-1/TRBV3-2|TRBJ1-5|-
CASSKGHFNQPQHF
TGTGCCAGCAGCAAGGGACATTTCAATCAGCCCCAGCATTTT
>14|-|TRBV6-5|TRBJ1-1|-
CASSYHRVNTEAFF
TGTGCCAGCAGTTACCACAGGGTGAATACTGAAGCTTTCTTT
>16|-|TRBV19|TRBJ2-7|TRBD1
CASSNPGTASSYEQYF
TGTGCCAGTAGTAACCCTGGGACAGCTAGCTCCTACGAGCAGTACTTC
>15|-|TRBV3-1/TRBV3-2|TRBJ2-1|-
CASSPSVSSYNEQFF
TGTGCCAGCAGCCCTAGCGTTAGCTCCTACAATGAGCAGTTCTTC
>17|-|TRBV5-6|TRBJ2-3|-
CASSRLTRTKYTDTQYF
TGTGCCAGCAGCCGCCTAACAAGGACTAAATACACAGATACGCAGTATTTT
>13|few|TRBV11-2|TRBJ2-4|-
CASSLLQKNIQYF
TGTGCCAGCAGCTTACTTCAGAAAAACATTCAGTACTTC
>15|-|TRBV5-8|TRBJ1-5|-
CASSLAGLAIQPQHF
TGTGCCAGCAGCTTGGCAGGGCTAGCGATTCAGCCCCAGCATTTT
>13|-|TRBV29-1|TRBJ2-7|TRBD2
CSVDPSGSDEQYF
TGCAGCGTTGATCCGAGCGGGAGCGACGAGCAGTACTTC
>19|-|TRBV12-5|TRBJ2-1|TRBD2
CASGLATVGGAGSYNEQFF
TGTGCTAGTGGTTTGGCTACTGTCGGGGGGGCAGGGTCCTACAATGAGCAGTTCTTC